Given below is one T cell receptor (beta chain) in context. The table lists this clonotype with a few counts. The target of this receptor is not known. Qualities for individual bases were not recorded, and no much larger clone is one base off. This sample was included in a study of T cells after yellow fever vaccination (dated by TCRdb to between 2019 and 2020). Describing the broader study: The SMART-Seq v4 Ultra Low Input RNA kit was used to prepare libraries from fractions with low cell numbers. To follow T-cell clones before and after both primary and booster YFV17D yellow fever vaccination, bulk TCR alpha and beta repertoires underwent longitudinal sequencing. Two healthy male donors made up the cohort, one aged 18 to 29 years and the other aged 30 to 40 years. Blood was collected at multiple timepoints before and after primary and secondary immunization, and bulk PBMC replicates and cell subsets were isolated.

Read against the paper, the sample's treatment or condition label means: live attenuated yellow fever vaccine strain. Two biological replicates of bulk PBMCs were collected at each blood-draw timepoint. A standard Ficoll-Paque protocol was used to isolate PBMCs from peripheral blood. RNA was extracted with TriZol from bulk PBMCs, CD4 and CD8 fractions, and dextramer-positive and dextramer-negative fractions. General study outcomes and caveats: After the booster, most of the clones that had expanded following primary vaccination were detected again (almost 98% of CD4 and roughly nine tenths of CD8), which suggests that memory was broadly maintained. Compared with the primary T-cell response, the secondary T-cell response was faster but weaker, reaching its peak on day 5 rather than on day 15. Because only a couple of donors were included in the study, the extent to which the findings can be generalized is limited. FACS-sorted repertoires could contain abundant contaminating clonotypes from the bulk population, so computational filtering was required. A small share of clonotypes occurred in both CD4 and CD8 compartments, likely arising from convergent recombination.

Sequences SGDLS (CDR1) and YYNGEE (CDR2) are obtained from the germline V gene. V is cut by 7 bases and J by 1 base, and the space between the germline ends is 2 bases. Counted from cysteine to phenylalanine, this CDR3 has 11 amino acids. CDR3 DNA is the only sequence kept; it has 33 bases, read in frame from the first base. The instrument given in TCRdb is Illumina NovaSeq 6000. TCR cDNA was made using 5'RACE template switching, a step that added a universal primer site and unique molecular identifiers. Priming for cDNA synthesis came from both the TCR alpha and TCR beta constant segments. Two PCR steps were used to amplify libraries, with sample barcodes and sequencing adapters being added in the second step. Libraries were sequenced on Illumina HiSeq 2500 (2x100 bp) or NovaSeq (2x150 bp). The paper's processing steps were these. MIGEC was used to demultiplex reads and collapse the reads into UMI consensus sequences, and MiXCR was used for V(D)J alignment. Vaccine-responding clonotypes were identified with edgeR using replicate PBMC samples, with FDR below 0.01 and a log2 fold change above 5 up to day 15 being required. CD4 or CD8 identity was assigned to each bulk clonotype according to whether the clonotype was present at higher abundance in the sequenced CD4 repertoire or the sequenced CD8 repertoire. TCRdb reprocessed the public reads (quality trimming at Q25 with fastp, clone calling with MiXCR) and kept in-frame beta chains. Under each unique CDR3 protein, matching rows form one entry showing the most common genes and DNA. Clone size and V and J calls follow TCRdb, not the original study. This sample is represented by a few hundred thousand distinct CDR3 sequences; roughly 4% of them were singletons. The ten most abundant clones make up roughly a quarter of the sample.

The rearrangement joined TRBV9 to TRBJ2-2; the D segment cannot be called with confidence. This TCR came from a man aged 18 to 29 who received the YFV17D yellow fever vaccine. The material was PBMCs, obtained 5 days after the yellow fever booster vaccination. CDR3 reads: CASQNTGELFF. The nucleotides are TGTGCCAGCCAGAACACCGGGGAGCTGTTTTTT.